This T cell receptor beta chain appears in the sequencing data of a study of CD8 T cells in Susac syndrome. Random-hexamer reverse transcription was applied to about 0.5 to 1 ug RNA. Via MiXCR, TCRdb re-called the immunoSEQ multiplex PCR reads, giving one row per CDR3 protein. The sample includes around 170,000 distinct CDR3 sequences, roughly 94% seen only once; the top ten take around 0.16%. The CDR3 sequence is 18 residues long. Trimming removed 1 base from V and 1 base from J; junction bases left unmatched: 5. CDR1 and CDR2 (germline): SEHNR, FQNEAQ (reference sequence). The sequenced sample consisted of CD8+ T cells from PBMCs. The J gene is TRBJ2-1, the V gene TRBV7-9, with 12 bases aligning to TRBD2. The source of this sequence is a human donor with Susac syndrome. The CDR3 sequence: CASSLETSGGYSYNEQFF. The CDR3 region has the DNA TGTGCCAGCAGCTTAGAGACTAGCGGGGGATATTCCTACAATGAGCAGTTCTTC.